This T cell receptor (beta chain) was found in a study of graft-versus-host responses after intestinal transplantation. In the study overall: All recipients got anti-thymocyte globulin induction, then tacrolimus and steroids for about 3 years.

This CDR3 spans 14 amino acids. Trimming removed 7 bases from V and 5 bases from J; junction bases left unmatched: 7. Germline V lookup: CDR1 LNHNV, CDR2 YYDKDF (reference sequence). The protocol was immunoSEQ multiplex PCR, while the TCRdb copy is restricted to in-frame clones and leaves out a portion. The table lists more than 20,000 clones, approximately 85% of them singletons. The sample in question was PBMCs, obtained just over 450 days after intestinal transplant. The V call is TRBV15, the J call TRBJ2-1, with 8 bases aligning to TRBD2. This sequence was found in a human patient who received an intestinal transplant, so some T cells may come from the graft donor. Here the CDR3 reads CATTTGLGDNEQFF. DNA for the CDR3: TGTGCCACCACCACGGGACTAGGTGACAATGAGCAGTTCTTC.